This T cell receptor (beta chain) was sequenced in a study of cytomegalovirus exposure and HLA in healthy donors. Concerning this clone: Antigen: not known.

Study-wide points: In vitro testing confirmed a few CMV-associated chains as specific for CMV antigens. Fewer N-insertions than the approximately 700-donor mean were reportedly shown by an Asian-associated ancestry cluster in a later analysis.

The CDR3 runs to 18 residues. V lost 1 base and J 0 bases, leaving 16 bases between the germline ends. Germline lookup yields CDR1 KGHSH and CDR2 LQKENI. Both 60 Vbeta primers and 13 Jbeta primers went into the PCR. Produced via immunoSEQ multiplex PCR; TCRdb's table is partial and in-frame only. The sample yields around 230,000 clones, about four fifths seen once. The material sequenced was PBMCs. The gene calls are TRBV18 and TRBJ1-5; D gene unclear. The clonotype comes from a man between 35 and 55 years old in good health and CMV-seropositive. The DNA for the CDR3 is TGTGCCAGCTCACCACAATCGGGGATCGGGTATAGCAATCAGCCCCAGCATTTT. The encoded protein is CASSPQSGIGYSNQPQHF.